This T cell receptor beta chain appears in the sequencing data of a study of cytomegalovirus exposure and HLA in healthy donors. Study-level points and caveats: Exclusion applied to some V segments, including TRBV6-2 and TRBV6-3, as they were indistinguishable.

Comment on this clone: What it recognizes is unknown.

The PCR employed 60 Vbeta primers together with 13 Jbeta primers. The method was immunoSEQ multiplex PCR; TCRdb's version includes in-frame clones alone and lacks a portion of them. Seen here are some 150,000 clones, 82% observed once, and the top ten hold around 1.5%. The germline V gene encodes CDR1 SGDLS and CDR2 YYNGEE. J was trimmed by 2 bases and V by 3 bases; bases with no gene match: 11. The CDR3 is 17 amino acids. This TCR derives from a male donor in good health and CMV-seronegative. V usage is TRBV9 and J usage is TRBJ1-2, with TRBD1 matching 9 bases. Sequencing used PBMCs. CDR3 region: CASSAPRTGAPNYGYTF. In DNA, the CDR3 is TGTGCCAGCAGCGCCCCAAGGACAGGGGCCCCAAACTATGGCTACACCTTC. Full variable domain (outside the CDR3, taken from reference TRBV9 and TRBJ1-2): DSGVTQTPKHLITATGQRVTLRCSPRSGDLSVYWYQQSLDQGLQFLIQYYNGEERAKGNILERFSAQQFPDLHSELNLSSLELGDSALYFCASSAPRTGAPNYGYTFGSGTRLTVV.